This T cell receptor beta chain was retrieved from a study of post-analysis software for immune sequencing data. Researchers reported that TCR beta cDNA libraries carried unique molecular identifiers. TCRdb recomputed calls from the PCR reads with MiXCR, one row per CDR3 protein. Among hundreds of thousands of distinct CDR3 sequences listed, just under 30% were seen once. Turning to this clonotype: The antigen is unknown.

Overall study findings and caveats: In patients, a few TRBV segments were more frequent than in controls, with TRBV5-6, TRBV5-1 and TRBV20-1 among them. Significantly decreased normalized Chao1 diversity was recorded for multiple sclerosis patients relative to controls.

The CDR3 extends over 10 amino acids. V was shortened by 8 bases and J by 9 bases, with 8 bases between the two germline ends. Germline CDR1 reads MGHDK; CDR2 reads SYGVNS. Sequencing was carried out using blood. The chain is built from TRBV25-1 and TRBJ2-1; D unresolved. This TCR came from a girl aged 5-17 years with multiple sclerosis. The CDR3 reads CASALGEQFF. CDR3 in DNA: TGTGCCAGCGCCTTGGGTGAGCAGTTCTTC.